These 22 T cell receptor beta chains were all obtained from the same sample, sequenced in a study of T cells in Graves' hyperthyroidism and ophthalmopathy (dated by TCRdb to between 2018 and 2021). Receptor libraries were prepared by multiplex PCR. Data came from an Illumina HiSeq 2000. TCR beta CDR3 regions were amplified from RNA transcripts. The first round of RT-PCR for the TCR CDR3 was performed with the HTBI primer set and the Qiagen OneStep RT-PCR kit. TCRdb itself trimmed the public reads at Q25 with fastp, ran MiXCR and retained productive beta chains. Every entry covers one CDR3 protein and lists the most common genes and DNA from its rows. The sample table contains more than 550,000 distinct CDR3 sequences; only one count was recorded for about 17% of them. In total, the top ten clones hold over 15% of the sample. Source material: blood. These receptors originate from a woman aged 45 to 65 with Graves' hyperthyroidism that later progressed to Graves' ophthalmopathy.

This clonotype has just a few counts. The chain employs TRBV14 and TRBJ2-7; D uncertain. The CDR3 is 13 residues long. From germline, CDR1 is SGHDN and CDR2 FVKESK. Trimming removed 3 bases at V and 0 bases at J, with 6 bases between. The CDR3 is CASSHASSYEQYF. CDR3 bases: TGTGCCAGCAGCCACGCGAGCTCCTACGAGCAGTACTTC.

The table lists this clonotype with a few counts. The chain combines TRBV19 with TRBJ1-5, with D unresolved. Germline values: CDR1 LNHDA, CDR2 SQIVND (reference sequence). The germline V and J ends were trimmed by 10 bases and 1 base, with 23 bases remaining between them. The CDR3 spans 17 residues. As DNA, the CDR3 is TGTGCCACAGAAGCTCGGAGGGCAGCGATGAGCAATCAGCCCCAGCATTTT. Protein sequence: CATEARRAAMSNQPQHF. The whole variable domain, filled in from reference TRBV19 and TRBJ1-5, reads DGGITQSPKYLFRKEGQNVTLSCEQNLNHDAMYWYRQDPGQGLRLIYYSQIVNDFQKGDIAEGYSVSREKKESFPLTVTSAQKNPTAFYLCATEARRAAMSNQPQHFGDGTRLSIL.

The genes are TRBV20-1 and TRBJ2-7; 9 positions agree with TRBD2. The CDR3 consists of 13 residues. Looked up from germline, CDR1 is DFQATT and CDR2 is SNEGSKA (reference sequence). Trimming took 0 bases from V and 10 from J; bases not matched to a gene: 7. CDR3 in amino acids: CSARDGASGDQYF. CDR3 coding DNA: TGCAGTGCTAGAGATGGCGCTAGCGGGGATCAGTACTTC.

The chain links TRBV13 to TRBJ2-2; 7 nucleotides line up with TRBD1. The germline V gene has CDR1 PRHDT and CDR2 FYEKMQ (reference sequence). The CDR3 has 16 amino acids. Germline trimming cut 5 bases from V and 6 bases from J; bases unmatched to any gene: 12. The CDR3 protein is CASSTPDRVGPGELFF. The CDR3 bases are TGTGCCAGCAGCACTCCTGACAGGGTAGGACCCGGGGAGCTGTTTTTT.

Many counts were recorded for this clonotype. CDR3 coding DNA: TGTGCCAGCATACAAGAGGGTACCTACTATGGCTACACCTTC. Amino acids: CASIQEGTYYGYTF. The rearrangement links TRBV2 to TRBJ1-2; D is unclear. The CDR3 has 14 amino acids. Between the trimmed V and J ends, which lost 7 bases and 3 bases, there was a span of 15 bases. Germline CDR1 SNHLY, CDR2 FYNNEI.

This clonotype was picked up one time. The V and J genes are TRBV4-1 and TRBJ1-6; D unclear. CDR3 length equals 15 residues. Germline V gives CDR1 MGHRA, CDR2 YSYEKL. Trimming took 0 bases from V and 7 from J, leaving 10 bases between them. The CDR3 spells CASSQDPGLNSPLHF. The CDR3 nucleotides read TGCGCCAGCAGCCAAGATCCGGGGTTAAATTCACCCCTCCACTTT.

The chain employs TRBV4-1 and TRBJ1-6, with 9 nucleotides matching TRBD1. The CDR3 runs to 16 residues. The germline V gene has CDR1 MGHRA and CDR2 YSYEKL. With 0 bases clipped from V and 14 bases from J, the junction kept 11 bases outside the gene matches. The CDR3 reads CASSQEDRGFASTLHF. For the CDR3, the DNA is TGCGCCAGCAGCCAAGAAGACAGGGGGTTCGCTTCTACCCTCCACTTT.

The genes are TRBV29-1 and TRBJ2-2; D might be TRBD1 (5 bases). Germline values: CDR1 SQVTM, CDR2 ANQGSEA. V was shortened by 4 bases and J by 6 bases, with 12 bases between the two germline ends. The CDR3 consists of 13 residues. The CDR3 bases are TGCAGCGTTGTCGGTGGGGCAGCCGGGGAGCTGTTTTTT. Its translation is CSVVGGAAGELFF.

A few counts support this clonotype. The junction does not match germline at one end; this may be a read error. The chain has TRBV6-1 and TRBJ2-7; 7 nucleotides align to TRBD2. Germline V gene data show CDR1 as MNHNS and CDR2 as SASEGT. This CDR3 is built from 18 residues. In DNA form, the CDR3 reads TGTGGCAGCAGTGAATTTGCAGTGGGTGGCGGGGGTGCCTACGAGCAGTACTTC. It encodes CGSSEFAVGGGGAYEQYF.

In this sample, this clonotype turned up many times. The CDR3 loop reads CSATESRGHGYTF. In nucleotides, the CDR3 is TGCAGTGCCACAGAAAGCAGGGGCCATGGCTACACCTTC. This chain links TRBV20-1 with TRBJ1-2; perhaps TRBD1 as D (6 bases). V lost 6 bases and J 6 bases, leaving 17 bases between the germline ends. The CDR3 runs 13 residues. From germline, CDR1 is DFQATT and CDR2 SNEGSKA (reference sequence).

The V and J genes are TRBV7-6 and TRBJ1-1; D gene uncertain. Germline CDR1 is SGHVS and CDR2 is FNYEAQ. V shed 6 bases and J shed 1 base, with 15 bases lying between them. The CDR3 totals 15 residues. The CDR3 spells CASRPLKGSNTEAFF. CDR3 DNA sequence: TGTGCCAGCAGACCTCTTAAAGGGTCGAACACTGAAGCTTTCTTT.

The table lists this clonotype with many counts. The chain carries TRBV5-1 and TRBJ2-1, with D possibly being TRBD1 (5 bases). There are 16 residues in the CDR3. Trimming shortened V by 3 bases and J by 2 bases, and 15 bases separated the two germline ends. The V gene's germline CDR1 is SGHRS and CDR2 YFSETQ. CDR3 residues: CASSSPPGLPYNEQFF. The CDR3 nucleotides read TGCGCCAGCAGCTCCCCCCCAGGGCTTCCCTACAATGAGCAGTTCTTC.

In its sample, this clonotype was seen a few times. The chain recombines TRBV6-6 with TRBJ1-2, with D possibly TRBD1 on 6 matching bases. The V gene's germline CDR1 is MNHNY and CDR2 SVGAGI (reference sequence). The V end was cut by 0 bases, the J end by 2 bases, with 10 bases between. The CDR3 is 15 residues long. This CDR3 reads CASSYSWQGNYGYTF. The CDR3 bases are TGTGCCAGCAGTTACTCGTGGCAGGGGAACTATGGCTACACCTTC.

This clonotype was recorded a few times. The chain links TRBV19 to TRBJ1-5; D is perhaps TRBD1 (5 bases). The CDR3 extends over 16 amino acids. CDR1 and CDR2 (germline): LNHDA, SQIVND (reference sequence). V was cut by 2 bases and J by 1 base, with 12 bases left in between. The CDR3 bases are TGTGCCAGTAGTATAAGAACCGGGGCGAGCAATCAGCCCCAGCATTTT. Protein: CASSIRTGASNQPQHF.

This clonotype was counted a few times. V and J are TRBV7-9 and TRBJ1-1; D gene unclear. V was pared by 4 bases and J by 4 bases, with 13 bases between. Per germline, CDR1 SEHNR and CDR2 FQNEAQ (reference sequence). There are 14 residues in the CDR3. The CDR3 protein is CASSSTIGPTEAFF. Written as DNA, the CDR3 is TGTGCCAGCAGCTCAACTATAGGACCCACTGAAGCTTTCTTT.

This clonotype has at least ten counts. The chain uses TRBV7-9 and TRBJ2-1, with 10 bases that match TRBD1. The CDR3 consists of 14 residues. V shed 8 bases and J 5 bases; nucleotides not matched to a gene: 6. Germline values: CDR1 SEHNR, CDR2 FQNEAQ (reference sequence). The CDR3 coding sequence is TGTGCCAGCTTCGGGACAGGGGAGAACAATGAGCAGTTCTTC. Its protein is CASFGTGENNEQFF.

This clonotype was recorded many times. The V call is TRBV7-2, the J call TRBJ1-2; D unresolved. The length of the CDR3 is 13 residues. CDR1 and CDR2 from the germline V gene are SGHTA and FQGNSA. V lost 0 bases and J 4 bases, leaving 6 bases between the germline ends. The CDR3 DNA sequence: TGTGCCAGCAGCTTAGCGCTGCTCTATGGCTACACCTTC. Protein product: CASSLALLYGYTF.

This clonotype turned up a few times. The chain is built from TRBV6-5 and TRBJ2-7; no reliable D call. The ends were cut back, 2 bases at V and 3 bases at J, with 8 bases in the middle. Looked up from germline, CDR1 is MNHEY and CDR2 is SVGAGI. The CDR3 covers 13 residues. The CDR3 region has the DNA TGTGCCAGCAGTTACAACCCAGTCTACGAGCAGTACTTC. Translated, it gives CASSYNPVYEQYF.

This clonotype was observed many times. The chain uses TRBV5-1 and TRBJ1-4; D not certain. The CDR3 length is 14 residues. Germline-derived CDR1 and CDR2 are SGHRS and YFSETQ. Trimming stripped 4 bases from V and 5 bases from J, with 12 bases between. The CDR3 sequence is CASSPGIGNEKLFF. The CDR3 DNA sequence: TGCGCCAGCAGCCCCGGGATCGGGAATGAAAAACTGTTTTTT.

This clonotype was seen many times. The chain recombines TRBV11-2 with TRBJ2-2; TRBD1 agrees at 10 bases. Germline CDR1 reads SGHAT; CDR2 reads FQNNGV. The CDR3 is 19 amino acids. V shed 4 bases, J shed 0 bases, and the junction held 11 bases outside the gene matches. DNA for the CDR3: TGTGCCAGCAGCTCCCGGGACAGGGGTCGTCACCCGAACACCGGGGAGCTGTTTTTT. Translating it yields CASSSRDRGRHPNTGELFF.

The chain couples TRBV15 to TRBJ1-5; D remains ambiguous. V was clipped by 0 bases and J by 5 bases, with 11 bases between them. Germline CDR1 is LNHNV and CDR2 is YYDKDF (reference sequence). This CDR3 is built from 15 residues. The CDR3 DNA follows: TGTGCCACCAGCAGAGATTTTGGTGGGTATCAGCCCCAGCATTTT. This codes for CATSRDFGGYQPQHF.

This clonotype was detected a few times. The gene calls are TRBV12-3 or TRBV12-4 and TRBJ2-3, with TRBD2 matching 10 bases. The CDR3 contains 16 residues. The J segment lost 4 bases and the V segment lost 5 bases, leaving 9 bases of the junction unmatched. The CDR3 bases are TGTGCCAGCAGTGGCCCAGCGGGGGGGATTTCAGATACGCAGTATTTT. The encoded protein is CASSGPAGGISDTQYF.